The TCR beta chain under discussion was sequenced for a study of T cell changes during pregnancy in multiple sclerosis (dated by TCRdb to between 2017 and 2020). In terms of the full investigation: The study looked at changes in the T cell repertoire across pregnancy in women with multiple sclerosis.

The method behind the library was the immunoSEQ multiplex PCR assay. TCRdb provides this immuneACCESS table in a form limited to in-frame rearrangements. Some clones are lacking; in checked studies, under half of them reflect an unresolved V gene, and why the rest are absent is not known. The sample table holds some 75,000 clones, of which more than 90% were seen once. More than 1% of the sample comes from the top ten. This clone appeared a single time. Its recognized antigen is unknown. There are no base qualities to consult, and no much larger clone falls within one base. The sequenced sample was peripheral blood, obtained in the second trimester of pregnancy. This receptor was obtained from a female donor with multiple sclerosis, enrolled in a pregnancy study.

The DNA sequence follows: TGTGCCAGTAGTGTGGTGAGGGCAAGGAACACTGAAGCTTTCTTT. It translates as CASSVVRARNTEAFF. The V gene is TRBV19 and the J gene is TRBJ1-1; no confident D gene assignment can be made. V gives up 5 bases and J gives up 1 base, and the segment between their germline ends measures 14 bases. From the cysteine up to the phenylalanine, the CDR3 has a length of 15 residues. Solely the CDR3 DNA is kept, with 45 bases framed from the first base. For CDR1 and CDR2, the germline V gene (reference sequence) lists LNHDA and SQIVND.